The rows below give T cell receptor beta chains drawn from one sample of a study of CD8+ T cells in alopecia areata. Sequencing used immunoSEQ multiplex PCR; TCRdb keeps in-frame clones, though not all of them. The table shows about 110,000 clones, with 50% to 60% occurring only once. The sample comprised NKG2D-low CD8+ T cells sorted from blood. The receptor source for this set is a human donor with alopecia areata. The CDR3 runs from the conserved cysteine through the conserved F or W.

V gene	J gene	CDR3 protein
TRBV10-3	TRBJ2-7	CAPSADEQYF
TRBV29-1	TRBJ2-7	CSVIGLRLEQYF
TRBV27	TRBJ2-7	CASSPIGGGVYEQYF
TRBV19	TRBJ2-5	CASSKLEEMETQYF
TRBV29-1	TRBJ1-2	CSALDRYNYGYTF
TRBV19	TRBJ2-7	CASSIVRGLESTYEQYF
TRBV2	TRBJ2-7	CASSSHALEYEQYF
TRBV4-1	TRBJ1-1	CASSQGTGTGNTEAFF
TRBV7-2	TRBJ2-1	CASSLAGRAYNEQFF
TRBV28	TRBJ1-1	CASSSPGENTEAFF
TRBV27	TRBJ2-5	CASSSANSGNQETQYF
TRBV11-3	TRBJ2-3	CASSLDTWGLAGVTDTQYF
TRBV28	TRBJ2-7	CASSLPGTSGYEQYF
TRBV7-8	TRBJ2-5	CASSLGRAGGMKETQYF
TRBV6-5	TRBJ2-5	CASSYSGREETQYF
TRBV7-8	TRBJ2-7	CASSLGQSLGYEQYF
TRBV29-1	TRBJ1-2	CSAGGRGRLPFGYTF
TRBV28	TRBJ2-7	CASSSHRLAGGYEQYF
TRBV30	TRBJ1-5	CAWSEASGNQPQHF
TRBV7-9	TRBJ1-2	CASSLQGEVNYGYTF
TRBV4-1	TRBJ2-1	CASSQVGGINEQFF
TRBV7-9	TRBJ2-1	CASSPADPPRGDEQFF
TRBV14	TRBJ1-1	CASSQFGGTPEAFF
TRBV5-6	TRBJ1-4	CASSSRGQGAANEKLFF